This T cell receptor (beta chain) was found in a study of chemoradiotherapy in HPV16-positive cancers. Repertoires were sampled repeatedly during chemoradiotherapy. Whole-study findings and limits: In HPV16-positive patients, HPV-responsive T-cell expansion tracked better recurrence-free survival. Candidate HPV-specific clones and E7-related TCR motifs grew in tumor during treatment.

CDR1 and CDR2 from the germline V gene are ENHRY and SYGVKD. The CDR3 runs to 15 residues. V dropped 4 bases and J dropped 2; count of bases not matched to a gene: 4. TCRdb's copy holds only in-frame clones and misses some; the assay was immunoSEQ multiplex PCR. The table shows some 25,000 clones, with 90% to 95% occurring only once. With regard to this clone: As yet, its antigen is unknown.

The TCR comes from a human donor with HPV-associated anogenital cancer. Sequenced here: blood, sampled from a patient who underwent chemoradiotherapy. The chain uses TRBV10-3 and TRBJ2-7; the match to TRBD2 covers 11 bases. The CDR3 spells CAISGGTSGTYEQYF. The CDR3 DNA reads TGTGCCATCAGTGGGGGGACTAGCGGAACCTACGAGCAGTACTTC.